The next 8 T cell receptor beta chains were all read from a single sample in a study of OX40 agonist ivuxolimab in advanced cancers. The repertoire was sequenced with immunoSEQ multiplex PCR; TCRdb's copy has only in-frame clones and lacks some. Found here are about 88,000 clones, approximately 85% of them singletons; the top ten hold about 0.22%. The sequencing used CD4+ or CD8+ T cells sorted from blood, collected in a trial of the OX40 agonist ivuxolimab. Receptors were obtained from an adult with an advanced solid tumor such as melanoma, head and neck, liver or kidney cancer.

This clone was detected a few times. V usage is TRBV4-1 and J usage is TRBJ1-1; maybe TRBD1 (5 bases). The CDR3 runs to 16 residues. Germline CDR1 reads MGHRA; CDR2 reads YSYEKL. Deletions cut 4 bases from V and 8 bases from J, with 23 bases between. The CDR3 loop is CASSRLPGGEGKEAFF. The CDR3 nucleotides read TGCGCCAGCAGCCGACTACCCGGGGGGGAGGGCAAGGAAGCTTTCTTT.

This chain links TRBV5-8 with TRBJ2-4; D gene unclear. The CDR3 contains 15 residues. The V gene lost 2 bases and the J gene lost 0 bases, with 9 bases spanning the gap. Germline lookup yields CDR1 SGHTS and CDR2 YDEGEE. The CDR3, as DNA: TGTGCCAGCAGCTTACGCAGAGTAGCCAAAAACATTCAGTACTTC. It is translated as CASSLRRVAKNIQYF.

The chain uses TRBV21-1 and TRBJ2-7; the table's D call TRBD1 went unverified against the DNA. TRBV21-1 is flagged as a pseudogene. The CDR3 is 15 amino acids. CDR3 region: CASSKGTGFTYEQYF. CDR3 DNA: TGTGCCAGCAGCAAAGGGACAGGTTTTACCTACGAGCAGTACTTC.

This chain links TRBV7-9 with TRBJ2-2; D gene unclear. The CDR3 length is 17 residues. V lost 0 bases and J 2 bases, leaving 13 bases between the germline ends. Per the germline V gene, CDR1 is SEHNR and CDR2 is FQNEAQ (reference sequence). The CDR3 sequence is CASSLALGRLNTGELFF. The CDR3 nucleotides are TGTGCCAGCAGCTTAGCCCTTGGCAGATTAAACACCGGGGAGCTGTTTTTT.

The genes are TRBV4-3 and TRBJ1-2, with D perhaps matching TRBD1 (6 bases). The V and J ends lost 1 base and 8 bases respectively, with 20 bases between them. The germline V gene has CDR1 LGHNA and CDR2 YSLEER. The CDR3 covers 16 residues. The CDR3 DNA is TGCGCCAGCAGCCAAGGGCCAGGGAAGGGGGTCGAGGGCTACACCTTC. As protein: CASSQGPGKGVEGYTF.

This clone was seen a few times. The CDR3 protein is CASSLSMNTEAFF. Written as DNA, the CDR3 is TGTGCCAGCAGCTTGAGCATGAACACTGAAGCTTTCTTT. This chain links TRBV5-4 with TRBJ1-1, with D hard to call. The V gene lost 1 base and the J gene lost 0 bases, with 4 bases spanning the gap. Germline assignment: CDR1 SGHNT and CDR2 YYREEE (reference sequence). The CDR3 is made up of 13 amino acids.

V gene TRBV30 combines with J gene TRBJ2-1, with 7 positions matching TRBD1. The CDR3 consists of 14 residues. V dropped 5 bases and J dropped 6; count of bases not matched to a gene: 10. The germline gives CDR1 GTSNPN, CDR2 SVGIG (reference sequence). DNA of the CDR3: TGTGCCTGGTCAGTGAAGGGGGCGAGCAATGAGCAGTTCTTC. Protein: CAWSVKGASNEQFF.

The CDR3 loop reads CASSLEGRRTYTDTQYF. In DNA, the CDR3 is TGCGCCAGCAGCTTGGAAGGCAGGAGGACTTACACAGATACGCAGTATTTT. The chain couples TRBV5-1 to TRBJ2-3; tentative D call: TRBD2 (5 bases). Deletions cut 0 bases from V and 2 bases from J, with 16 bases between. The CDR3 covers 17 residues. Germline V gene sequence: CDR1 SGHRS, CDR2 YFSETQ.